Listed here are 28 T cell receptor beta chains from one sample, sequenced in a study of blood T cells in healthy people across ages (dated by TCRdb to between 2014 and 2017). The library relied on 5' RACE. This sample was sequenced with an Illumina HiSeq 2500. A second PCR of about 6 to 11 cycles was performed with a sample-barcoded 5' primer and a J-beta primer mix. The public reads were reprocessed in TCRdb via fastp at Q25 and MiXCR, keeping in-frame beta chains. Rows matching on CDR3 protein sequence are summarized as one entry with the most common DNA and genes. The sample table shows around 690,000 distinct CDR3 sequences, and about 53% are seen once. 30% to 40% of the sample is held by the ten biggest clonotypes. Input material: blood. The receptors come from a man in his 60s in good health.

The J gene is TRBJ2-1, the V gene TRBV12-3 or TRBV12-4, with 13 bases aligning to TRBD2. CDR3 size: 15 residues. Trimming cost V 3 bases and J 10 bases; bases outside gene matches: 6. For the CDR3, the DNA is TGTGCCAGCAGTTTTACTAGCGGGGGGGCTCGAGAGCAGTTCTTC. Translation gives CASSFTSGGAREQFF.

The chain couples TRBV29-1 to TRBJ2-3; no clear D gene. This CDR3 is built from 13 residues. V gave up 3 bases and J gave up 3 bases, with 10 bases separating them. Germline V gene data show CDR1 as SQVTM and CDR2 as ANQGSEA. The CDR3 spells CSVDLVATDTQYF. Here the CDR3 DNA reads TGCAGCGTTGATTTGGTGGCGACAGATACGCAGTATTTT.

The V gene is TRBV11-2, the J gene TRBJ2-3; 7 bases agree with TRBD1. Looked up from germline, CDR1 is SGHAT and CDR2 is FQNNGV. The V and J ends lost 7 bases and 3 bases, in that order; junction bases with no gene match: 4. This CDR3 has 13 residues. CDR3 nucleotide sequence: TGTGCCAGCAATGAGGGGGCAACAGATACGCAGTATTTT. Protein product: CASNEGATDTQYF.

The sample holds a few counts of this clonotype. The J gene is TRBJ2-7, the V gene TRBV9; maybe TRBD1 (5 bases). The CDR3 is made up of 15 amino acids. The germline V and J ends were trimmed by 4 bases and 0 bases, with 14 bases remaining between them. Germline V gene data show CDR1 as SGDLS and CDR2 as YYNGEE. As DNA, the CDR3 is TGTGCCAGCAGCCTTCGACAGACGCCCTCCTACGAGCAGTACTTC. Translating gives CASSLRQTPSYEQYF.

The chain combines TRBV9 with TRBJ2-3; 9 bases line up with TRBD2. V lost 4 bases, J lost 2 bases, and 11 bases stayed unmatched. In germline, CDR1 is SGDLS, CDR2 YYNGEE. CDR3 length equals 17 residues. The DNA for the CDR3 is TGTGCCAGCAGCCCTTTTTCCAGCGGGGGGTACACAGATACGCAGTATTTT. Translation: CASSPFSSGGYTDTQYF. Using reference TRBV9 and TRBJ2-3 for the parts outside the CDR3, the full variable domain is DSGVTQTPKHLITATGQRVTLRCSPRSGDLSVYWYQQSLDQGLQFLIQYYNGEERAKGNILERFSAQQFPDLHSELNLSSLELGDSALYFCASSPFSSGGYTDTQYFGPGTRLTVL.

This clonotype was picked up a small number of times. The CDR3 protein is CASSESPGLAAGWNEQFF. The DNA of the CDR3 is TGTGCCAGCAGTGAATCACCGGGACTAGCGGCAGGGTGGAATGAGCAGTTCTTC. This sequence joins TRBV6-1 and TRBJ2-1; 11 bases agree with TRBD2. The germline V gene has CDR1 MNHNS and CDR2 SASEGT. The CDR3 loop spans 18 amino acids. J lost 7 bases, V lost 2 bases, and 13 bases had no gene match.

The chain is built from TRBV2 and TRBJ2-1; 10 bases fit TRBD1. V lost 4 bases, J lost 10 bases, and 1 base stayed unmatched. CDR1 and CDR2 (germline): SNHLY, FYNNEI. The CDR3 sequence is 12 residues long. The CDR3 nucleotides are TGTGCCAGCAGTGGGGACAGGGGCGAGCAGTTCTTC. This translates into CASSGDRGEQFF.

The chain employs TRBV5-1 and TRBJ2-7; D might be TRBD2 (6 bases). This CDR3 is built from 16 residues. Germline V gene data show CDR1 as SGHRS and CDR2 as YFSETQ. Trimming shortened V by 0 bases and J by 2 bases, and 15 bases separated the two germline ends. CDR3 nucleotides: TGCGCCAGCAGCTTGGAGCGCGGGACGGCTCCCTACGAGCAGTACTTC. This translates into CASSLERGTAPYEQYF. The full variable domain, its missing parts supplied by reference TRBV5-1 and TRBJ2-7, is KAGVTQTPRYLIKTRGQQVTLSCSPISGHRSVSWYQQTPGQGLQFLFEYFSETQRNKGNFPGRFSGRQFSNSRSEMNVSTLELGDSALYLCASSLERGTAPYEQYFGPGTRLTVT.

Note on this clonotype: The germline gene is not matched at one end of the junction; a read error may be the cause. The rearrangement links TRBV6-5 to TRBJ2-3; D is unclear. CDR3 length: 12 residues. Germline-derived CDR1 and CDR2 are MNHEY and SVGAGI. This chain's CDR3 is CASSPARDTQYF. In DNA form, the CDR3 reads TGTGCCAGCAGCCCGGCTCGTGATACACAGTATTTT.

The chain joins TRBV9 to TRBJ2-5; D is possibly TRBD1 (5 bases). CDR3 length: 15 residues. Germline V gene data show CDR1 as SGDLS and CDR2 as YYNGEE. The V gene lost 0 bases and the J gene lost 2 bases, with 11 bases spanning the gap. The CDR3 DNA is TGTGCCAGCAGCGTAGCTACAGGACAACAAGAGACCCAGTACTTC. Translation: CASSVATGQQETQYF.

Note on this clonotype: The final CDR3 position lacks the conserved phenylalanine or tryptophan, pointing to a likely read error. The CDR3 sequence is CASSRRGQLRATNEKLFI. The CDR3 DNA sequence: TGCGCCAGCAGCAGACGGGGACAGCTTCGTGCAACTAATGAAAAACTGTTTATT. J is TRBJ1-4 and V is TRBV5-1, with 7 bases matching TRBD1. This CDR3 region has 18 residues. V was clipped by 4 bases and J by 0 bases; unmatched bases: 12. Germline loops: CDR1 SGHRS, CDR2 YFSETQ.

The chain employs TRBV12-3 or TRBV12-4 and TRBJ1-2, with D unresolved. Trimming left V 6 bases short and J 4 bases short, with 9 bases between. This CDR3 spans 12 amino acids. CDR3: CASRFGPYGYTF. The CDR3 DNA follows: TGTGCCAGCAGGTTTGGGCCCTATGGCTACACCTTC.

The chain combines TRBV4-1 with TRBJ2-7, with 7 bases that match TRBD1. Trimming cost V 6 bases and J 2 bases; bases outside gene matches: 4. Germline V gene data show CDR1 as MGHRA and CDR2 as YSYEKL. The CDR3 is made up of 13 amino acids. DNA of the CDR3: TGCGCCAGCAGTTTCGACAGGGCCTACGAGCAGTACTTC. It specifies CASSFDRAYEQYF.

This rearrangement joins TRBV5-1 to TRBJ2-1, with D uncertain. The V end lost 0 bases, the J end lost 8 bases, and 9 bases lay between the germline ends. CDR3 length: 13 amino acids. In germline, CDR1 is SGHRS, CDR2 YFSETQ. The CDR3 DNA follows: TGCGCCAGCAGCTTGGGGCGGCTGGATGAGCAGTTCTTC. Translated: CASSLGRLDEQFF.

This chain joins TRBV12-3 or TRBV12-4 and TRBJ2-3; 8 nucleotides agree with TRBD2. The CDR3 is 16 residues long. The J segment lost 0 bases and the V segment lost 6 bases, leaving 8 bases of the junction unmatched. The CDR3 DNA reads TGTGCCAGCAGACGAATAGCGGGGACGAGCACAGATACGCAGTATTTT. Protein product: CASRRIAGTSTDTQYF.

This clonotype was found a few times. The chain links TRBV28 to TRBJ2-3; 10 bases fit TRBD2. J was trimmed by 3 bases and V by 7 bases; bases with no gene match: 1. Germline V gene sequence: CDR1 MDHEN, CDR2 SYDVKM. The CDR3 totals 13 residues. CDR3 amino acids: CASNSGGTDTQYF. The DNA of the CDR3 is TGTGCCAGCAATAGCGGGGGGACAGATACGCAGTATTTT.

The V and J genes are TRBV7-9 and TRBJ2-3; 7 bases match TRBD1. Losses at the gene ends were 5 bases for V and 0 bases for J; bases not matched to a gene: 14. The germline CDR1 and CDR2 sequences are SEHNR and FQNEAQ (reference sequence). There are 18 residues in the CDR3. The CDR3 reads CASSLKTRQGSSTDTQYF. The CDR3 coding sequence is TGTGCCAGCAGCCTGAAGACCAGACAGGGAAGTAGCACAGATACGCAGTATTTT.

V usage is TRBV12-3 or TRBV12-4 and J usage is TRBJ1-5, with D maybe TRBD1 (6 bases). V lost 6 bases, J lost 6 bases, and 18 bases lay in between. This CDR3 has 15 amino acids. The CDR3 loop is CASSLTGIRAQPQHF. The CDR3, as DNA: TGTGCCAGCAGCCTAACAGGGATCAGGGCTCAGCCCCAGCATTTT.

This sequence joins TRBV29-1 and TRBJ2-3, with TRBD1 as a possible D gene (5 bases). V was clipped by 6 bases and J by 2 bases, with 12 bases between them. This CDR3 has 13 amino acids. Germline CDR1 SQVTM, CDR2 ANQGSEA. CDR3 sequence reads: CSVQTGTTDTQYF. CDR3 nucleotide sequence: TGCAGCGTCCAAACAGGTACCACAGATACGCAGTATTTT.

V is TRBV6-1 and J is TRBJ1-1; D call uncertain. CDR1 is MNHNS and CDR2 is SASEGT in the germline V gene. V was trimmed by 4 bases and J by 3 bases, leaving 12 bases between them. CDR3 size: 14 residues. In nucleotides, the CDR3 is TGTGCCAGCAGTGGTAACGTACGGGACACTGAAGCTTTCTTT. Translating it yields CASSGNVRDTEAFF.

The rearrangement joins TRBV5-1 to TRBJ2-6, with D hard to call. The CDR3 spans 17 residues. The germline gives CDR1 SGHRS, CDR2 YFSETQ. The germline V and J ends were trimmed by 0 bases and 3 bases, with 13 bases remaining between them. CDR3 coding DNA: TGCGCCAGCAGCTTGGTTGCGGACCCTGGTGGGGCCAACGTCCTGACTTTC. Amino acids: CASSLVADPGGANVLTF. The full variable domain, in which reference TRBV5-1 and TRBJ2-6 provide the parts outside the CDR3, is KAGVTQTPRYLIKTRGQQVTLSCSPISGHRSVSWYQQTPGQGLQFLFEYFSETQRNKGNFPGRFSGRQFSNSRSEMNVSTLELGDSALYLCASSLVADPGGANVLTFGAGSRLTVL.

The table lists this clonotype with a few counts. This chain uses TRBV2 with TRBJ2-5, with 11 bases that match TRBD1. CDR3 size: 15 residues. Losses at the gene ends were 6 bases for V and 3 bases for J; bases not matched to a gene: 6. Germline V gives CDR1 SNHLY, CDR2 FYNNEI. DNA for the CDR3: TGTGCCAGCAGCGCCGGGACAGGGGGAAAAGAGACCCAGTACTTC. It translates to CASSAGTGGKETQYF.

This clonotype came up a few times. V usage is TRBV20-1 and J usage is TRBJ2-4; TRBD2 matches 12 bases. The CDR3 has 16 residues. J gave up 0 bases and V 5 bases, and 5 bases lay outside the gene matches. The germline V gene has CDR1 DFQATT and CDR2 SNEGSKA (reference sequence). CDR3 DNA sequence: TGCAGTGCTGCACTAGCGGGGGGCCTAGCCAAAAACATTCAGTACTTC. Its translation is CSAALAGGLAKNIQYF.

In this sample, this clonotype turned up once. V is TRBV3-1 and J is TRBJ1-6; TRBD1 might be the D (6 bases). CDR3 length equals 18 residues. Germline V gives CDR1 LGHDT, CDR2 YNNKEL (reference sequence). The V and J ends lost 3 bases and 10 bases respectively, with 25 bases between them. The CDR3: CASSHGIPGESRGSPLHF. DNA of the CDR3: TGTGCCAGCAGCCATGGAATCCCAGGGGAAAGCCGGGGCTCACCCCTCCACTTT.

This clonotype occurred a few times. The chain carries TRBV20-1 and TRBJ2-4, with 7 bases lining up with TRBD2. This CDR3 has 14 residues. After removal of 1 base from V and 8 bases from J, the junction contained 8 bases not matched to a gene. The V gene's germline CDR1 is DFQATT and CDR2 SNEGSKA (reference sequence). CDR3 nucleotide sequence: TGCAGTGCTAGAGTCCCGGCAGGGAGGGACATTCAGTACTTC. Its translation: CSARVPAGRDIQYF.

The J gene is TRBJ1-3, the V gene TRBV20-1; D unresolved. CDR1 and CDR2 (germline): DFQATT, SNEGSKA (reference sequence). The CDR3 sequence is 15 residues long. The V and J ends lost 2 bases and 4 bases respectively, with 15 bases between them. CDR3 in amino acids: CSARSIVGSGNTIYF. Written as DNA, the CDR3 is TGCAGTGCTAGAAGTATAGTAGGGTCGGGAAACACCATATATTTT.

The chain combines TRBV10-1 with TRBJ2-5; TRBD1 aligns across 7 bases. Germline V gives CDR1 WNHNN, CDR2 SYGVQD (reference sequence). This CDR3 contains 13 residues. The trim removed 3 bases at V and 5 bases at J, leaving 3 bases unmatched. CDR3 bases: TGCGCCAGCAGTGAAGGGGGCGCGGAGACCCAGTACTTC. Translated: CASSEGGAETQYF.

The chain links TRBV3-1 to TRBJ2-1; possible D gene TRBD2, 6 bases. Trimming removed 0 bases from V and 4 bases from J, with 16 bases in between. Germline assignment: CDR1 LGHDT and CDR2 YNNKEL (reference sequence). The CDR3 consists of 17 residues. The CDR3 reads CASSQDWGGPGYNEQFF. For the CDR3, the DNA is TGTGCCAGCAGCCAAGATTGGGGAGGCCCCGGGTACAATGAGCAGTTCTTC.